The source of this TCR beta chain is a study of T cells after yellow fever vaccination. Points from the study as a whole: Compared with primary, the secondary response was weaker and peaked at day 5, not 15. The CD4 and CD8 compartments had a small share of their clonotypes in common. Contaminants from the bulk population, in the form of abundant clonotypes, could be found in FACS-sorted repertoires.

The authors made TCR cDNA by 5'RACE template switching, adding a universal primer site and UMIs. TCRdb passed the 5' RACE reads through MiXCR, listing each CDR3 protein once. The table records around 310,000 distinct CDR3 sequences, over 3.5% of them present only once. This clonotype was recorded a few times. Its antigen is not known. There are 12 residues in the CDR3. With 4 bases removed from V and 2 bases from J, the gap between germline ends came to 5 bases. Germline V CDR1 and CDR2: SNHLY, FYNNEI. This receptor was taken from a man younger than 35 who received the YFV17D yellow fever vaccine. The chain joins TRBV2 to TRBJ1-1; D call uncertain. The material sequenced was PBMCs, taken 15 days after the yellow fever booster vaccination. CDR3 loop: CASSVVNTEAFF. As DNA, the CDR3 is TGTGCCAGCAGTGTGGTCAACACTGAAGCTTTCTTT.